Below, 23 T cell receptor beta chains from the same sample are listed, as sequenced in a study. TCRdb analysed the RT-PCR reads with MiXCR anew, one entry per CDR3 protein. The sample holds about 680,000 distinct CDR3 sequences, more than 13% seen once. The source material was memory CD4+ T cells from blood. The receptors shown here come from a female donor in good health, serving as a healthy control.

The chain combines TRBV18 with TRBJ2-1; possibly TRBD1 or TRBD2 for D (5 bases each). V lost 3 bases and J lost 8, with 17 bases in between. Germline V gene lookup returns CDR1 KGHSH and CDR2 LQKENI. CDR3 length: 15 amino acids. The CDR3 region is CASSPGLERGYEQFF. CDR3 DNA: TGTGCCAGCTCACCGGGCCTAGAGAGGGGCTATGAGCAGTTCTTC.

The CDR3 bases are TGCAGTGCTGCTGATAGCGGGAGCGGGACCGGGGAGCTGTTTTTT. Translating gives CSAADSGSGTGELFF. V usage is TRBV20-1 and J usage is TRBJ2-2, with 9 bases fitting TRBD2. The germline CDR1 and CDR2 sequences are DFQATT and SNEGSKA (reference sequence). The CDR3 runs to 15 residues. V lost 5 bases to trimming and J lost 5 bases; unmatched junction nucleotides: 9.

This clonotype was found a few times. The chain uses TRBV7-3 and TRBJ2-2, with a tentative D call TRBD2 (6 bases). The V gene lost 5 bases and the J gene lost 6 bases, with 22 bases spanning the gap. The germline V gene has CDR1 SGHTA and CDR2 FQGTGA. This CDR3 spans 17 amino acids. CDR3: CASSAPRDSLNPGELFF. The CDR3, as DNA: TGTGCCAGCAGCGCGCCCCGGGACTCCCTTAATCCCGGGGAGCTGTTTTTT. Full variable domain (remainder filled in from reference TRBV7-3 and TRBJ2-2): GAGVSQTPSNKVTEKGKYVELRCDPISGHTALYWYRQSLGQGPEFLIYFQGTGAADDSGLPNDRFFAVRPEGSVSTLKIQRTERGDSAVYLCASSAPRDSLNPGELFFGEGSRLTVL.

The chain is built from TRBV13 and TRBJ2-5, with a tentative D call TRBD1 (6 bases). This CDR3 contains 16 residues. CDR1 is PRHDT and CDR2 is FYEKMQ in the germline V gene (reference sequence). The germline V and J ends were trimmed by 0 bases and 9 bases, with 20 bases remaining between them. This CDR3 reads CASSLGHGPGAGSQYF. Here the CDR3 DNA reads TGTGCCAGCAGCTTAGGTCATGGGCCAGGGGCAGGGTCCCAGTACTTC.

This clonotype showed up many times. The chain is built from TRBV27 and TRBJ1-2; D is uncertain. The CDR3 contains 13 residues. V dropped 2 bases and J dropped 4 bases, with 8 bases sitting between them. Germline V lookup: CDR1 MNHEY, CDR2 SMNVEV (reference sequence). This chain's CDR3 is CASSLIGSYGYTF. The CDR3, as DNA: TGTGCCAGCAGTTTAATCGGGTCCTATGGCTACACCTTC.

Only a few counts were recorded for this clonotype. The chain has TRBV18 and TRBJ1-2; 7 nucleotides match TRBD1. The CDR3 runs 14 residues. CDR1 KGHSH and CDR2 LQKENI come from the germline V gene. The junction had 11 bases not matched to a gene; V was cut back by 5 bases and J by 8 bases. This CDR3 is CASSTGQVLNGYTF. The CDR3 DNA reads as TGTGCCAGCTCAACCGGACAGGTTCTGAACGGCTACACCTTC. The full variable domain, in which reference TRBV18 and TRBJ1-2 provide the parts outside the CDR3, is NAGVMQNPRHLVRRRGQEARLRCSPMKGHSHVYWYRQLPEEGLKFMVYLQKENIIDESGMPKERFSAEFPKEGPSILRIQQVVRGDSAAYFCASSTGQVLNGYTFGSGTRLTVV.

This chain connects TRBV6-5 to TRBJ1-1; D is possibly TRBD1 (5 bases). Germline CDR1 is MNHEY and CDR2 is SVGAGI. V lost 0 bases to trimming and J lost 4 bases, with 12 bases between them. This CDR3 has 15 residues. The CDR3 DNA reads TGTGCCAGCAGTTACTCGGGGCAGCTGGGCACTGAAGCTTTCTTT. This codes for CASSYSGQLGTEAFF.

This clonotype occurred many times. V usage is TRBV6-2 or TRBV6-3 and J usage is TRBJ2-7, with 7 bases fitting TRBD1. The V segment lost 2 bases and the J segment 5 bases; nucleotides outside the gene matches: 3. The length of the CDR3 is 13 residues. CDR1 and CDR2 from the germline V gene are MNHEY and SVGEGT. The CDR3 coding sequence is TGTGCCAGCAGTTACCCGGACAGGAACGAGCAGTACTTC. Translation gives CASSYPDRNEQYF.

This chain connects TRBV29-1 to TRBJ1-2; no definite D call. V lost 0 bases, J lost 9 bases, and 11 bases lay in between. The germline V gene encodes CDR1 SQVTM and CDR2 ANQGSEA. There are 12 residues in the CDR3. The CDR3 region is CSVEDRPESYTF. The CDR3 DNA sequence: TGCAGCGTTGAAGACAGGCCTGAGAGCTACACCTTC.

This sequence joins TRBV30 and TRBJ2-1; tentatively, D is TRBD2 (5 bases). Trimming shortened V by 1 base and J by 14 bases, and 12 bases separated the two germline ends. This CDR3 contains 11 residues. Germline loops: CDR1 GTSNPN, CDR2 SVGIG (reference sequence). The CDR3 nucleotides are TGTGCCTGGAGTGAAGCGGTGACGAAGTTCTTC. This sequence encodes CAWSEAVTKFF.

This clonotype was found a few times. J is TRBJ2-3 and V is TRBV20-1; D is uncertain. Between the trimmed V and J ends, which lost 2 bases and 2 bases, there was a span of 20 bases. This CDR3 region has 17 residues. The germline V gene has CDR1 DFQATT and CDR2 SNEGSKA (reference sequence). Here the CDR3 DNA reads TGCAGTGCTAGAAAAGCGCTCAGGTCCCTCAACACAGATACGCAGTATTTT. Its translation is CSARKALRSLNTDTQYF.

On this clonotype itself: A much larger clone differs by one base, so this may be a read error. The final CDR3 position lacks the conserved phenylalanine or tryptophan, pointing to a likely read error. The gene calls are TRBV5-1 and TRBJ2-1; D tentatively fits TRBD1 or TRBD2 (5 bases each). Trimming took off 4 bases at V and 10 bases at J, with 18 bases between the two ends. The germline V gene has CDR1 SGHRS and CDR2 YFSETQ. The CDR3 sequence is 14 residues long. The CDR3 spells CASSLGTSATEQFL. The CDR3 nucleotides are TGCGCCAGCAGCCTAGGGACCTCTGCTACGGAGCAGTTCCTC.

The V gene is TRBV10-3, the J gene TRBJ2-1, with D uncertain. This CDR3 spans 18 amino acids. Trimming cost V 0 bases and J 6 bases, with 21 bases left between them. Per the germline V gene, CDR1 is ENHRY and CDR2 is SYGVKD. CDR3 sequence reads: CAISESITGGSWVNEQFF. CDR3 DNA sequence: TGTGCCATCAGTGAGTCGATAACCGGTGGAAGCTGGGTCAATGAGCAGTTCTTC.

This clonotype was seen a few times. J is TRBJ1-2 and V is TRBV5-1; TRBD1 matches at 7 bases. This CDR3 region has 13 residues. The J segment lost 7 bases and the V segment lost 4 bases, leaving 7 bases of the junction unmatched. Per the germline V gene, CDR1 is SGHRS and CDR2 is YFSETQ. The CDR3 DNA follows: TGCGCCAGCAGCCGGGACAGCCGATTTGGCTACACCTTC. The encoded protein is CASSRDSRFGYTF.

This clonotype was recorded at least ten times. The chain has TRBV12-3 or TRBV12-4 and TRBJ1-4; D is unclear. The CDR3 is 14 amino acids. The V end lost 6 bases, the J end lost 4 bases, and 12 bases lay between the germline ends. As DNA, the CDR3 is TGTGCCAGCAGGGGCGGACGGCTTAATGAAAAACTGTTTTTT. This translates into CASRGGRLNEKLFF.

V gene TRBV4-2 combines with J gene TRBJ2-1, with 12 bases aligning to TRBD2. Germline values: CDR1 LGHNA, CDR2 YNFKEQ. V lost 1 base to trimming and J lost 7 bases; unmatched junction nucleotides: 11. The CDR3 is 18 amino acids. The CDR3 loop reads CASSQGPSGRARMNEQFF. DNA for the CDR3: TGTGCCAGCAGCCAAGGTCCTAGCGGGAGGGCCAGGATGAATGAGCAGTTCTTC.

This sequence joins TRBV20-1 and TRBJ2-1, with 10 bases lining up with TRBD1. CDR3 length equals 15 residues. V gave up 2 bases and J gave up 6 bases; unmatched junction bases: 7. Germline values: CDR1 DFQATT, CDR2 SNEGSKA (reference sequence). For the CDR3, the DNA is TGCAGTGCTAGACAACCGGGACAGGGGTTCAATGAGCAGTTCTTC. This sequence encodes CSARQPGQGFNEQFF.

This chain uses TRBV20-1 with TRBJ2-3, with 12 bases lining up with TRBD2. CDR3 length equals 15 residues. After removal of 6 bases from V and 2 bases from J, the junction contained 6 bases not matched to a gene. Germline CDR1 reads DFQATT; CDR2 reads SNEGSKA (reference sequence). CDR3 protein: CSAPGTSGYTDTQYF. In nucleotides, the CDR3 is TGCAGTGCCCCTGGGACTAGCGGGTACACAGATACGCAGTATTTT.

This clonotype was detected ten times or more. V usage is TRBV10-3 and J usage is TRBJ1-2; D call uncertain. The CDR3 is 14 amino acids. Trimming pared 8 bases from V and 4 bases from J, leaving 17 bases between. Looked up from germline, CDR1 is ENHRY and CDR2 is SYGVKD. In DNA, the CDR3 is TGTGCCATCCAGTCGGTCTCGGGAGGCTATGGCTACACCTTC. It encodes CAIQSVSGGYGYTF.

The sample holds a few counts of this clonotype. The chain combines TRBV4-3 with TRBJ2-5; D is tentatively TRBD1 or TRBD2 (6 bases each). CDR1 LGHNA and CDR2 YSLEER come from the germline V gene. Trimming removed 0 bases from V and 9 bases from J, with 20 bases in between. The CDR3 runs to 16 residues. The CDR3 is CASSQDLTGAERPQYF. DNA for the CDR3: TGCGCCAGCAGCCAAGATCTAACGGGGGCAGAGAGGCCCCAGTACTTC.

This clonotype has only a few counts. The chain combines TRBV20-1 with TRBJ1-2; no clear D. Trimming cost V 6 bases and J 4 bases, with 12 bases left between them. CDR1 DFQATT and CDR2 SNEGSKA come from the germline V gene (reference sequence). This CDR3 is built from 12 residues. The CDR3 DNA is TGCAGTGCCTCGCCCCCCGGCTATGGCTACACCTTC. Translated: CSASPPGYGYTF.

The gene calls are TRBV7-3 and TRBJ2-3, with TRBD2 matching 7 bases. Germline values: CDR1 SGHTA, CDR2 FQGTGA. The CDR3 loop spans 16 amino acids. Germline trimming cut 8 bases from V and 0 bases from J; bases unmatched to any gene: 11. The CDR3 loop is CASSTGGLPSTDTQYF. The CDR3 region has the DNA TGTGCCAGCTCCACGGGGGGACTACCAAGCACAGATACGCAGTATTTT.

This clonotype was picked up a small number of times. The CDR3 loop is CASSSKHNNEQFF. CDR3 nucleotides: TGTGCCAGCAGCTCGAAACACAACAATGAGCAGTTCTTC. The V call is TRBV5-8, the J call TRBJ2-1; D remains unclear. The CDR3 covers 13 residues. Germline V gene sequence: CDR1 SGHTS, CDR2 YDEGEE. Trimming took 3 bases from V and 5 from J, leaving 9 bases between them.